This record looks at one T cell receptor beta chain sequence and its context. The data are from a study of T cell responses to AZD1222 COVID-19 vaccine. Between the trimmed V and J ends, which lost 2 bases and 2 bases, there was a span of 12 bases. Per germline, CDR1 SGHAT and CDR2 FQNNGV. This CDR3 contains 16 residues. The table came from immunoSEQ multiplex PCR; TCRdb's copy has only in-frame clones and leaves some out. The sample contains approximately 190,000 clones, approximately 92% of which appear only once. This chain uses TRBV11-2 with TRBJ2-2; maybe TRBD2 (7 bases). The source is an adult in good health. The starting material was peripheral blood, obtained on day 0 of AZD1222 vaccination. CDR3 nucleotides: TGTGCCAGCAGCTTAACGCGGGGGCGAAACACCGGGGAGCTGTTTTTT. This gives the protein CASSLTRGRNTGELFF.